The rows below give T cell receptor beta chains drawn from one sample of a study of blood T cells in healthy people across ages. TCRdb itself ran the 5' RACE reads through MiXCR, one entry per CDR3 protein. Among 850,000 to 1,000,000 distinct CDR3 sequences, roughly 43% were seen once, and the ten largest hold roughly 13%. Material for sequencing was blood. The receptors derive from a man aged 25 to 40 in good health. Each CDR3 is given with its conserved first and last residue. Fields, in order: D gene, clone size, J gene, V gene, CDR3 DNA, CDR3 protein. The D gene is left open where the match is weak. Clone size is shown for a subset of rows, as once, few, many or a class of expanded clone.

d_call: TRBD1; clone_size: .; j_call: TRBJ2-7; v_call: TRBV20-1; cdr3_nt: TGCAGTGCTAGAGATGGCGGACAGGGGTTCTCCTACGAGCAGTACTTC; cdr3_aa: CSARDGGQGFSYEQYF
d_call: .; clone_size: .; j_call: TRBJ2-1; v_call: TRBV11-1; cdr3_nt: TGTGCCAGCAGCTCGGGACACCGGAGAATAGAGCAGTTCTTC; cdr3_aa: CASSSGHRRIEQFF
d_call: TRBD1; clone_size: .; j_call: TRBJ2-3; v_call: TRBV6-2/TRBV6-3; cdr3_nt: TGTGCCAGCAGTTACCGCGAGGGACAGGGAGGAACAGATACGCAGTATTTT; cdr3_aa: CASSYREGQGGTDTQYF
d_call: .; clone_size: .; j_call: TRBJ2-7; v_call: TRBV4-1; cdr3_nt: TGCGCCAGCAGCCACCCTGCAGGAGGGTGGTACGAGCAGTACTTC; cdr3_aa: CASSHPAGGWYEQYF
d_call: .; clone_size: .; j_call: TRBJ2-4; v_call: TRBV11-2; cdr3_nt: TGTGCCAGCAGCTTAGGCGTGGCAAGCAACATTCAGTACTTC; cdr3_aa: CASSLGVASNIQYF
d_call: TRBD1; clone_size: many; j_call: TRBJ1-1; v_call: TRBV7-9; cdr3_nt: TGTGCCAGCAGCTTTTCCGGACAGGGGGCTAGGGACACTGAAGCTTTCTTT; cdr3_aa: CASSFSGQGARDTEAFF
d_call: .; clone_size: .; j_call: TRBJ2-3; v_call: TRBV6-4; cdr3_nt: TGTGCCAGCAGTGACAACCGTGCAGATACGCAGTATTTT; cdr3_aa: CASSDNRADTQYF
d_call: .; clone_size: .; j_call: TRBJ2-1; v_call: TRBV11-3; cdr3_nt: TGTGCCAGCAGCTTAGATGAGCGGGTCGACAATGAGCAGTTCTTC; cdr3_aa: CASSLDERVDNEQFF
d_call: .; clone_size: .; j_call: TRBJ2-5; v_call: TRBV30; cdr3_nt: TGTGCCTACCTTAAGGGGAAGGGACTCCAAGAGACCCAGTACTTC; cdr3_aa: CAYLKGKGLQETQYF
d_call: .; clone_size: once; j_call: TRBJ2-2; v_call: TRBV10-3; cdr3_nt: TGTGCCATCAGCCAACAACTGAACACCGGGGAGCTGTTTTTT; cdr3_aa: CAISQQLNTGELFF
d_call: .; clone_size: .; j_call: TRBJ2-3; v_call: TRBV25-1; cdr3_nt: TGTGCCAGCAGTGAGGGCAGGGGCCTACCCACGGGGCAGTATTTT; cdr3_aa: CASSEGRGLPTGQYF
d_call: .; clone_size: .; j_call: TRBJ2-2; v_call: TRBV19; cdr3_nt: TGTGCCAGTACCGGAGACGTACAGGGACACACCGGGGAGCTGTTTTTT; cdr3_aa: CASTGDVQGHTGELFF
d_call: .; clone_size: few; j_call: TRBJ2-5; v_call: TRBV4-1; cdr3_nt: TGCGCCAGCAGCCAAGGGGCCGGGTCGGAGACCCAGTACTTC; cdr3_aa: CASSQGAGSETQYF
d_call: .; clone_size: .; j_call: TRBJ1-6; v_call: TRBV2; cdr3_nt: TGTGCCAGCAGTGACAGGGTCGGTAATTCACCCCTCCACTTT; cdr3_aa: CASSDRVGNSPLHF
d_call: .; clone_size: .; j_call: TRBJ2-1; v_call: TRBV2; cdr3_nt: TGTGCCAGCATCCCCCCAGTAAGGGAGGCAGACTACAATGAGCAGTTCTTC; cdr3_aa: CASIPPVREADYNEQFF
d_call: .; clone_size: .; j_call: TRBJ2-5; v_call: TRBV6-6; cdr3_nt: TGTGCCAGCAGTTACGGGAGAATAGAGACCCAGTACTTC; cdr3_aa: CASSYGRIETQYF
d_call: .; clone_size: .; j_call: TRBJ2-1; v_call: TRBV7-8; cdr3_nt: TGTGCCAGCAGCCGCCAGACGGCGGCCGGACATGAGCAGTTCTTC; cdr3_aa: CASSRQTAAGHEQFF
d_call: .; clone_size: many; j_call: TRBJ1-1; v_call: TRBV4-2; cdr3_nt: TGTGCCAGCAGCCCGCAGGGAGCGTCGAACACTGAAGCTTTCTTT; cdr3_aa: CASSPQGASNTEAFF
d_call: .; clone_size: .; j_call: TRBJ2-4; v_call: TRBV5-1; cdr3_nt: TGCGCCAGCAGCTTAGGGGGACCCAAAAACATTCAGTACTTC; cdr3_aa: CASSLGGPKNIQYF
d_call: TRBD1; clone_size: once; j_call: TRBJ1-2; v_call: TRBV12-3/TRBV12-4; cdr3_nt: TGTGCCAGCAGTTTAGAGGGGACAGGAGGCTACACCTTC; cdr3_aa: CASSLEGTGGYTF
d_call: TRBD2; clone_size: .; j_call: TRBJ2-5; v_call: TRBV5-5; cdr3_nt: TGTGCCAGCAGCTTGGATGCGGGGGGTAGGGAGACCCAGTACTTC; cdr3_aa: CASSLDAGGRETQYF
d_call: .; clone_size: .; j_call: TRBJ1-5; v_call: TRBV6-5; cdr3_nt: TGTGCCAGCAGTTACTCGGCTGGGAGGCATCAGCCCCAGCATTTT; cdr3_aa: CASSYSAGRHQPQHF
d_call: .; clone_size: few; j_call: TRBJ2-1; v_call: TRBV5-4; cdr3_nt: TGTGCCAGCAGCCGCTGGGACCGAGTCTACAATGAGCAGTTCTTC; cdr3_aa: CASSRWDRVYNEQFF
d_call: .; clone_size: .; j_call: TRBJ1-5; v_call: TRBV5-1; cdr3_nt: TGCGCCAGCAGCTTGCAGGGGAAGGATCATCAGCCCCAGCATTTT; cdr3_aa: CASSLQGKDHQPQHF
d_call: .; clone_size: few; j_call: TRBJ1-4; v_call: TRBV4-3; cdr3_nt: TGCGCCAGCAGCCAAGATGGGATCGAGGATGAAAAACTGTTTTTT; cdr3_aa: CASSQDGIEDEKLFF
d_call: .; clone_size: .; j_call: TRBJ2-5; v_call: TRBV27; cdr3_nt: TGTGCCGGCAGTTTAGACGGCGAGACCCAGTACTTC; cdr3_aa: CAGSLDGETQYF
d_call: .; clone_size: .; j_call: TRBJ2-7; v_call: TRBV21-1; cdr3_nt: TGTGCCAGCAGCAAAAACTCTCCCTGGACTCCCTACGAGCAGTACTTC; cdr3_aa: CASSKNSPWTPYEQYF
d_call: .; clone_size: .; j_call: TRBJ2-1; v_call: TRBV6-1; cdr3_nt: TGTGCCAGCAGAAGCAGGGGAGGGGCCTACAATGAGCAGTTCTTC; cdr3_aa: CASRSRGGAYNEQFF
d_call: .; clone_size: .; j_call: TRBJ2-7; v_call: TRBV4-1; cdr3_nt: TGCGCCAGCAGCCCCGTGGTAGGGCACGAGCAGTACTTC; cdr3_aa: CASSPVVGHEQYF
d_call: TRBD2; clone_size: .; j_call: TRBJ2-5; v_call: TRBV28; cdr3_nt: TGTGCCAGCGGCCCACGAGCGGGGACGGAGACCCAGTACTTC; cdr3_aa: CASGPRAGTETQYF
d_call: TRBD2; clone_size: .; j_call: TRBJ2-7; v_call: TRBV7-9; cdr3_nt: TGTGCCAGCAGCTCGATTGACGGGGGGAGCTCCTACGAGCAGTACTTC; cdr3_aa: CASSSIDGGSSYEQYF
d_call: .; clone_size: .; j_call: TRBJ2-7; v_call: TRBV6-5; cdr3_nt: TGTGCCAGCAGTTACAGCACAGGGAGGGCCTACGAGCAGTACTTC; cdr3_aa: CASSYSTGRAYEQYF
d_call: .; clone_size: .; j_call: TRBJ2-5; v_call: TRBV2; cdr3_nt: TGTGCCAGCAGTCGCCAGGGACAACAAGGGACCCAGTACTTC; cdr3_aa: CASSRQGQQGTQYF
d_call: TRBD1; clone_size: once; j_call: TRBJ1-1; v_call: TRBV3-1; cdr3_nt: TGTGCCAGCAGCCGGAAGACAGGGATTAACACTGAAGCTTTCTTT; cdr3_aa: CASSRKTGINTEAFF
d_call: TRBD2; clone_size: .; j_call: TRBJ2-7; v_call: TRBV4-3; cdr3_nt: TGCGCCAGCAGCCAAGATCGTAGCGGGGACTACGAGCAGTACTTC; cdr3_aa: CASSQDRSGDYEQYF